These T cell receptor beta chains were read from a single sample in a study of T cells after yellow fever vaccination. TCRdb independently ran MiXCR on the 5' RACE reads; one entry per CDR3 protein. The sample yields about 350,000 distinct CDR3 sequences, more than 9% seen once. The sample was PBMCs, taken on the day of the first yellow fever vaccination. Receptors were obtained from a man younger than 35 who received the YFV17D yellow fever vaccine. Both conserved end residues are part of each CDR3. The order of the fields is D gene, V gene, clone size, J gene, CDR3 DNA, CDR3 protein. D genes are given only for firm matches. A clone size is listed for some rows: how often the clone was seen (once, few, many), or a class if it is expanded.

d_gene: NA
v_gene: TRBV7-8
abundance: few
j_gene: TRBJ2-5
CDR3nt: TGTGCCAGCAGCTTAGCACGAACTGCGATGGAGACCCAGTACTTC
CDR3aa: CASSLARTAMETQYF

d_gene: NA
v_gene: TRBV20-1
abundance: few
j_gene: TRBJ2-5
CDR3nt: TGCAGTGCTATCAAGCGAACCCAGTACTTC
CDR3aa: CSAIKRTQYF

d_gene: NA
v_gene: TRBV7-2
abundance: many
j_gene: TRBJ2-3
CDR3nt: TGTGCCAGCAGCTTACTAGCCGGAACAGATACGCAGTATTTT
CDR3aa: CASSLLAGTDTQYF

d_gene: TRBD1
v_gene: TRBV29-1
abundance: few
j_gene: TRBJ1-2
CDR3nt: TGCAGCGTAACGGACAGGGCTCGCTATGGCTACACCTTC
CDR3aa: CSVTDRARYGYTF

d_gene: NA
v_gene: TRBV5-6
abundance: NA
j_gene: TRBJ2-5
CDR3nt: TGTGCCAGCAGCTTGGCCTCATGGGGGATCCAAGAGACCCAGTACTTC
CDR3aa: CASSLASWGIQETQYF

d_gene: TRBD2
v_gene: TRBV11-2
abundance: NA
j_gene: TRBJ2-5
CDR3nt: TGTGCCAGCAGCTTACTAGCGGGGGGGCCTGAGGAGACCCAGTACTTC
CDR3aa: CASSLLAGGPEETQYF

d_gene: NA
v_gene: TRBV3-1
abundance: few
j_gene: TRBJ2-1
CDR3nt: TGTGCCAGCAGCCATCCCGGGGCCTACAATGAGCAGTTCTTC
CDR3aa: CASSHPGAYNEQFF

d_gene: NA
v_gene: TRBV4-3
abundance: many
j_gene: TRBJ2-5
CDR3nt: TGCGCCAGCAGCCCGGACAGCGGACAAGAGACCCAGTACTTC
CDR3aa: CASSPDSGQETQYF

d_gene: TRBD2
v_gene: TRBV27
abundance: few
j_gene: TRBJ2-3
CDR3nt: TGTGCCAGCAGTTTCGGACTAGGAGGAGATACGCAGTATTTT
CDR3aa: CASSFGLGGDTQYF

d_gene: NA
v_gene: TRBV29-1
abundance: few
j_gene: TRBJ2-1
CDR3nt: TGCAGCGTTGAAAGGGTTGGGGATGAGCAGTTCTTC
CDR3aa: CSVERVGDEQFF

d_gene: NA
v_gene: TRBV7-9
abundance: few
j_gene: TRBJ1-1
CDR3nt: TGTGCCAGCAGCTTGGGGGAAGAACAGACTGAAGCTTTCTTT
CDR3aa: CASSLGEEQTEAFF

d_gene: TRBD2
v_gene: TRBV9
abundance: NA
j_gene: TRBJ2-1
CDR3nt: TGTGCCAGCAGCGTAGCGGGGGGGGGCAATGAGCAGTTCTTC
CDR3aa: CASSVAGGGNEQFF

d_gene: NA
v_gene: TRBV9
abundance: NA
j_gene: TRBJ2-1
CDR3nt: TGTGCCAGCAGCGTAGGCCAGGAGAGCTTCTACAATGAGCAGTTCTTC
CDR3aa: CASSVGQESFYNEQFF

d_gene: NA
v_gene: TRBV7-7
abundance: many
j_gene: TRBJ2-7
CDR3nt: TGTGCCAGCAGCTCCGCTCCCTCCTACGAGCAGTACTTC
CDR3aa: CASSSAPSYEQYF

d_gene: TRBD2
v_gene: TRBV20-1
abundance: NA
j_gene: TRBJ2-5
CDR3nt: TGCAGTGCTCAACTAGCGGGCCTACAAGAGACCCAGTACTTC
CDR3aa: CSAQLAGLQETQYF

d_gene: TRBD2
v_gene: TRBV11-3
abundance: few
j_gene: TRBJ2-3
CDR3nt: TGTGCCAGCAGCCGGAGCGGGGCGCTCACAGATACGCAGTATTTT
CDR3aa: CASSRSGALTDTQYF

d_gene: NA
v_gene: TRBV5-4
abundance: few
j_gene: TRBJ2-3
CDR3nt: TGTGCCAGCAGCTTTCAGGGAGCAACGACAGATACGCAGTATTTT
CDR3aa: CASSFQGATTDTQYF

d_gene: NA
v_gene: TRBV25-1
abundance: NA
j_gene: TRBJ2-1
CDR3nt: TGTGCCAGCAGTGGCTACGGGGGCAATGAGCAGTTCTTC
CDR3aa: CASSGYGGNEQFF

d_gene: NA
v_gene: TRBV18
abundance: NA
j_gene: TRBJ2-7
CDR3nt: TGTGCCAGCTCACGCGCCGGGACACTCTACGAGCAGTACTTC
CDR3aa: CASSRAGTLYEQYF

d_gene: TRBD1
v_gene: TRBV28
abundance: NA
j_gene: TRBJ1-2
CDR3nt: TGTGCCAGCAGTAGGAGGCTCGGGACAGGGAACTATGGCTACACCTTC
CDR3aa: CASSRRLGTGNYGYTF

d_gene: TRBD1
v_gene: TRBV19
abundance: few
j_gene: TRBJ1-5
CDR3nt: TGTGCCACCACCCCCCGGACAGGGGCTAATCAGCCCCAGCATTTT
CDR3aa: CATTPRTGANQPQHF

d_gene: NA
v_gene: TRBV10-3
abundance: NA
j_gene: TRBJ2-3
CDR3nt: TGTGCCATCAGTGAGTCGAAATGGGACTCTGTGAATGTGGGCTGGACAGATACGCAGTATTTT
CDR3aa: CAISESKWDSVNVGWTDTQYF

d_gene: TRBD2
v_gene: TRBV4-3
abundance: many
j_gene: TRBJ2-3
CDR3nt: TGCGCCAGCAGCCATCTGGAGCGGGGAATAGGGGATACGCAGTATTTT
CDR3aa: CASSHLERGIGDTQYF

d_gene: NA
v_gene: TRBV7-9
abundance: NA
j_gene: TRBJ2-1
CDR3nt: TGTGCCAGCAGCTTAGCGGGAGGAGTCAATGAGCAGTTCTTC
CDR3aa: CASSLAGGVNEQFF